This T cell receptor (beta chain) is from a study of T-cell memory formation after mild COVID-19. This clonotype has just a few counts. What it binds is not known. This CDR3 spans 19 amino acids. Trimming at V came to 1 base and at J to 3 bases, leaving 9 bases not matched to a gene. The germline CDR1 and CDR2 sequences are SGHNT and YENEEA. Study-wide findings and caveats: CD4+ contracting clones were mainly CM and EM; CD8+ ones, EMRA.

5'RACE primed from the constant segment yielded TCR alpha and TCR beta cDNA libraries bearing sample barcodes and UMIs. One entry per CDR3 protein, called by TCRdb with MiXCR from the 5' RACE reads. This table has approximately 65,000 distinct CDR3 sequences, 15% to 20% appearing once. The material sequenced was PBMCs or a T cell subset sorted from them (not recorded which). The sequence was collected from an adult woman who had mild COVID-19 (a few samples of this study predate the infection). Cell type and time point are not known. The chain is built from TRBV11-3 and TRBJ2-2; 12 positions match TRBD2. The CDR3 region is CASSLAGLAGGPDTGELFF. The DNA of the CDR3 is TGTGCCAGCAGCTTAGCCGGCCTAGCGGGAGGGCCAGACACCGGGGAGCTGTTTTTT.